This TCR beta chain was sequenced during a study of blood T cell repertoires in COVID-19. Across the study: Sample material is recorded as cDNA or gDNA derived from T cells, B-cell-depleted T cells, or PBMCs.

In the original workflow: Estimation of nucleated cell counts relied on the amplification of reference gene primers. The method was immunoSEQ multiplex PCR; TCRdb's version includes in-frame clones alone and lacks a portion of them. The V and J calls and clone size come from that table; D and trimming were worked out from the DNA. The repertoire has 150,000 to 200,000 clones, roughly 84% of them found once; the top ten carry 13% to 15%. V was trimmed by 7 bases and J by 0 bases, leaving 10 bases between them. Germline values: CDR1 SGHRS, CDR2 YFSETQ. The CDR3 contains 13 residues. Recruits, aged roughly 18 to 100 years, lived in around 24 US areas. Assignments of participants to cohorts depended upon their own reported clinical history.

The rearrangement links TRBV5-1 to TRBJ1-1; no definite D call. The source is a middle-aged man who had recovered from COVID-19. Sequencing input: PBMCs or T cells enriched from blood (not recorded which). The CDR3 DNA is TGCGCCAGCGGGTCAGGTCTGAACACTGAAGCTTTCTTT. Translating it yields CASGSGLNTEAFF.